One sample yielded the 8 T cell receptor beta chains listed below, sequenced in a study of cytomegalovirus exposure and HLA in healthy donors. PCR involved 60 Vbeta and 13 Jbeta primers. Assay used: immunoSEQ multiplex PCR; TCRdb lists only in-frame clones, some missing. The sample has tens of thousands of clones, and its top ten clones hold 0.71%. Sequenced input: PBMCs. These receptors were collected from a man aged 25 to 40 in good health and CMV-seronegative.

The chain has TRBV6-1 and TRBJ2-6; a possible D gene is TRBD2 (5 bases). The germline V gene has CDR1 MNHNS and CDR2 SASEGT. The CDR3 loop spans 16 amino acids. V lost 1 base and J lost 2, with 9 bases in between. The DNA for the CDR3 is TGTGCCAGCAGTGAAGTGGGAGTAACTGGGGCCAACGTCCTGACTTTC. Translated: CASSEVGVTGANVLTF.

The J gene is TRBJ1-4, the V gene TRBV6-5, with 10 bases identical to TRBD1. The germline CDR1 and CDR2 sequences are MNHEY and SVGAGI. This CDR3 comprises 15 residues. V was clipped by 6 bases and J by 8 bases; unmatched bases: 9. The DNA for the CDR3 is TGTGCCAGCAGGGGGAACGGACAGGGGGAAGAAAAACTGTTTTTT. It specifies CASRGNGQGEEKLFF.

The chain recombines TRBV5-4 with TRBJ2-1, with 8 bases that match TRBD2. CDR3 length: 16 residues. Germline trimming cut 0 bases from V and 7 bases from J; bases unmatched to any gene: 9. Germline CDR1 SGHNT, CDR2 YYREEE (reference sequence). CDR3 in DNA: TGTGCCAGCAGCTTGGCGGGAGGGCCTGGTATAAATGAGCAGTTCTTC. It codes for CASSLAGGPGINEQFF.

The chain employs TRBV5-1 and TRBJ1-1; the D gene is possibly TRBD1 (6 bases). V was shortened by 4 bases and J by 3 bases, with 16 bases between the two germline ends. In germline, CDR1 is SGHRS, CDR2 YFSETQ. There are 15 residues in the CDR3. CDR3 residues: CASSPDGRGYTEAFF. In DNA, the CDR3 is TGCGCCAGCAGCCCGGACGGAAGGGGGTACACTGAAGCTTTCTTT.

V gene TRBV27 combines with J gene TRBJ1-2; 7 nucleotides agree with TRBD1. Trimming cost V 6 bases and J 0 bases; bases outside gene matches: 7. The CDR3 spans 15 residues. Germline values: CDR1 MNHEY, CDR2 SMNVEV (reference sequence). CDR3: CASRGWTGANYGYTF. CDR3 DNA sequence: TGTGCCAGCAGGGGATGGACAGGCGCTAACTATGGCTACACCTTC.

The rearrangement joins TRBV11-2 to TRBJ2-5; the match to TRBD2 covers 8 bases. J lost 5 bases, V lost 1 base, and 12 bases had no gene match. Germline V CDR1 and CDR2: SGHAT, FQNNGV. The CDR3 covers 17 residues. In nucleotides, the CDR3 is TGTGCCAGCAGCTTAGTCACTCTAGCGGGTGGGGGGGAGACCCAGTACTTC. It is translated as CASSLVTLAGGGETQYF.

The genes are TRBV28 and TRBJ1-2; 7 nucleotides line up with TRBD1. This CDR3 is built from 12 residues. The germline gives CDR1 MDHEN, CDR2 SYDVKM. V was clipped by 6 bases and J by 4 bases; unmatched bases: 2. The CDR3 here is CASRRDSYGYTF. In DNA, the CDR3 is TGTGCCAGCAGGCGGGACAGCTATGGCTACACCTTC.

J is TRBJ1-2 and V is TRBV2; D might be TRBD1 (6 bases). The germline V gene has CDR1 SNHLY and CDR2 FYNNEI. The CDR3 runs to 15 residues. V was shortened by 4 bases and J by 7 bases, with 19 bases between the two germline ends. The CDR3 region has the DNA TGTGCCAGCAGTGTAGGCGGGGGGCCTTTGGGTGGCTACACCTTC. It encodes CASSVGGGPLGGYTF.